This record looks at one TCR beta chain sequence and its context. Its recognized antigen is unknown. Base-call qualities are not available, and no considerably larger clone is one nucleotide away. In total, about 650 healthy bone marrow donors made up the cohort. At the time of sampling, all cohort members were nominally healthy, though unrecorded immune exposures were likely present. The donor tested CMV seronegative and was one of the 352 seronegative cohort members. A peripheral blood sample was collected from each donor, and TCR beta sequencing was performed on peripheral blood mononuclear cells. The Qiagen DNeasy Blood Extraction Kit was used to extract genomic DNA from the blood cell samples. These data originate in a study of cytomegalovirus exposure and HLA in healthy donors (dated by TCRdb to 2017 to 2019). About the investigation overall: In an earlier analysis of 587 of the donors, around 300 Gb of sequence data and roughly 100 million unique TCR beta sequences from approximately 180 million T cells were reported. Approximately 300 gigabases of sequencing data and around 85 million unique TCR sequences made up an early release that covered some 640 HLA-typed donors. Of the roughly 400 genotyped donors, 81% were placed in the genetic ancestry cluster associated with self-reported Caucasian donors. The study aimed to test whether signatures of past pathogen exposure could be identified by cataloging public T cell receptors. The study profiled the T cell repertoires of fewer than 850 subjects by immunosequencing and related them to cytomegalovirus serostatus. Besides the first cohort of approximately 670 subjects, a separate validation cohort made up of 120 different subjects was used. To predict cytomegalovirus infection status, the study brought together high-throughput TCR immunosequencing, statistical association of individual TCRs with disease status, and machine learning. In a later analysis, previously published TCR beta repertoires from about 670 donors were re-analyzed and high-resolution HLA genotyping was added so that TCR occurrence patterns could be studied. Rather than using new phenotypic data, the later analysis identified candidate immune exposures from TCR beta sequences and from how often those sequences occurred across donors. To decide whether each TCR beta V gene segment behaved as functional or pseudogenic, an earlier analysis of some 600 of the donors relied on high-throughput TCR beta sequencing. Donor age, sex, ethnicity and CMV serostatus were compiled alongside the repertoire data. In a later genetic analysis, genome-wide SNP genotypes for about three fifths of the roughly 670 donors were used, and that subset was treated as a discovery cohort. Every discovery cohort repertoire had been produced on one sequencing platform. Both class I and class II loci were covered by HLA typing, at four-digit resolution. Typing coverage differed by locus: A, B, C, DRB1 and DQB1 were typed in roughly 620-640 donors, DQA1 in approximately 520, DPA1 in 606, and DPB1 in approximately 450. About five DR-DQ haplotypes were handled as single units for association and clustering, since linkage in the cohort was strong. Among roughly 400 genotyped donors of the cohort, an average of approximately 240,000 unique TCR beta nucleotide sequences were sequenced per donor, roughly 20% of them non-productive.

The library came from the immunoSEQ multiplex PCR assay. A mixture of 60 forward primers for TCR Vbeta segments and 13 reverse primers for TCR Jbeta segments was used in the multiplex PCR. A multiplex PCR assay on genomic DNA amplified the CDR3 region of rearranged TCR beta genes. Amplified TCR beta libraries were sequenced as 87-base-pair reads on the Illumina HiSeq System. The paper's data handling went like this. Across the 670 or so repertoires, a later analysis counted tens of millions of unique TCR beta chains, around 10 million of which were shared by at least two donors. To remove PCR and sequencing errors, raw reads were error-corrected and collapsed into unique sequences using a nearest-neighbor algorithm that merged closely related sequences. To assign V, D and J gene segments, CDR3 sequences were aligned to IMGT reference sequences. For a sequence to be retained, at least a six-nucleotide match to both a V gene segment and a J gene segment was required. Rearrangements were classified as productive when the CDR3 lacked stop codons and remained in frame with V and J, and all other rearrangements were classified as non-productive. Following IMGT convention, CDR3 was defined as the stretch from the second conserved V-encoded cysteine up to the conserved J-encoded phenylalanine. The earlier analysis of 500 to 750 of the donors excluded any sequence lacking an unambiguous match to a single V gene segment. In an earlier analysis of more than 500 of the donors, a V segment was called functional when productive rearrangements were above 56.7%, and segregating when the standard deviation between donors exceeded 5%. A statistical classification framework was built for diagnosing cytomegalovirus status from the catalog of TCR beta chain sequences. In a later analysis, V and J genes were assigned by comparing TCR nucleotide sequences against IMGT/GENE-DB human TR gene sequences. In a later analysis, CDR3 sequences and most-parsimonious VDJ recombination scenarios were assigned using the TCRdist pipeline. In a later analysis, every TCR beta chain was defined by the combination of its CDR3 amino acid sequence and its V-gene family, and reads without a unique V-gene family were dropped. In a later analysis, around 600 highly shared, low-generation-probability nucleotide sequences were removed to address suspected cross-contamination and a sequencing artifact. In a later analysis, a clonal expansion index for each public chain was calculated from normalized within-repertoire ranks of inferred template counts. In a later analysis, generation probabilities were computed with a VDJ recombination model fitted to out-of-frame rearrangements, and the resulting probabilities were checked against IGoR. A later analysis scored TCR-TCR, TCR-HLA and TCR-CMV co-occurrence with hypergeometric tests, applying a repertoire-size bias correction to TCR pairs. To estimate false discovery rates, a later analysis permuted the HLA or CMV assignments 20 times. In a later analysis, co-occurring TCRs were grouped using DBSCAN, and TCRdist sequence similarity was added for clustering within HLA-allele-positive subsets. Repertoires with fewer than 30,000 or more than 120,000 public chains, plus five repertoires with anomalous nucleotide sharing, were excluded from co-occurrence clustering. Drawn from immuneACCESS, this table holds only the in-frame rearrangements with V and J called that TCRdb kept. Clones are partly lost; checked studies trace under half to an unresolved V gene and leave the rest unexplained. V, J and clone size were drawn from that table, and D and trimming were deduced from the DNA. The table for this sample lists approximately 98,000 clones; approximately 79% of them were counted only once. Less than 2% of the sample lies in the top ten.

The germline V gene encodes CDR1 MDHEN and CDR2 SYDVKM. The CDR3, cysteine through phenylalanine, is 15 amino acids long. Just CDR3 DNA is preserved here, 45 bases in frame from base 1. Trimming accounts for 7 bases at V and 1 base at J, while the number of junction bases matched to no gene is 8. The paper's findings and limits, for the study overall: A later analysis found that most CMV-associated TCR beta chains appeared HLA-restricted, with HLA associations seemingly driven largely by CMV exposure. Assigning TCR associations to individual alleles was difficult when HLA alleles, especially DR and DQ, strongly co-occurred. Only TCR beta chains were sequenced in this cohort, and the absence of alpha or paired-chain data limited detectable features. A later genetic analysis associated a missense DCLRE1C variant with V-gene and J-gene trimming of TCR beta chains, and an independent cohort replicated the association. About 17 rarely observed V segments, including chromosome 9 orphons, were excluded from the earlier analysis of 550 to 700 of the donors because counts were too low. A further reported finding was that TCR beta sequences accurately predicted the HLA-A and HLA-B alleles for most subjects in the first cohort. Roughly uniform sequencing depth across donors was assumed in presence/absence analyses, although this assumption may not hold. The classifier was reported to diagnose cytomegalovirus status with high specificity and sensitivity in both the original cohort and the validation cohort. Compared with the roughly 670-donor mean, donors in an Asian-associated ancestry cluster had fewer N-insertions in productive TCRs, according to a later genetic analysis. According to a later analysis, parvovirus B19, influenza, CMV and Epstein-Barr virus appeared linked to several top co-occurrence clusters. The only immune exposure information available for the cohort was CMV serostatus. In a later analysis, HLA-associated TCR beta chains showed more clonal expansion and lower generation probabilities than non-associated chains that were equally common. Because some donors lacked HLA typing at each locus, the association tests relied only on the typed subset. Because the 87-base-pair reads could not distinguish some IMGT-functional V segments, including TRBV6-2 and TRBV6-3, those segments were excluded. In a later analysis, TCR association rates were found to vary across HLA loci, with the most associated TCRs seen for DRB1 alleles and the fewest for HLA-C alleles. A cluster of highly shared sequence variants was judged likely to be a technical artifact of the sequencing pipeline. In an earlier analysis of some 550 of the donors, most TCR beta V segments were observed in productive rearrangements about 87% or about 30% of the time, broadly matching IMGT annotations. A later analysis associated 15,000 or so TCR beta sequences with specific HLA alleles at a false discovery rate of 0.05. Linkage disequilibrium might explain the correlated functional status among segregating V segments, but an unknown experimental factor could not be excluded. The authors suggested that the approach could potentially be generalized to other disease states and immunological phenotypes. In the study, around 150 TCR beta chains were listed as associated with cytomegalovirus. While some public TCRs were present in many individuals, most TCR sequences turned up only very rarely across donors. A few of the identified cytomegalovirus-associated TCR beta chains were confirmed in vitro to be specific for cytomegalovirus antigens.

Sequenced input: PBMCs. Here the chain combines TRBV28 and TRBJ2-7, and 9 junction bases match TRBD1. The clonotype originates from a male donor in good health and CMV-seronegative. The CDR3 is CASTLWGTGSYEQYF. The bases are TGTGCCAGCACCCTTTGGGGGACAGGGTCCTACGAGCAGTACTTC. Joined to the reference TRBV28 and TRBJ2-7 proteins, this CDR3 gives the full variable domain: DVKVTQSSRYLVKRTGEKVFLECVQDMDHENMFWYRQDPGLGLRLIYFSYDVKMKEKGDIPEGYSVSREKKERFSLILESASTNQTSMYLCASTLWGTGSYEQYFGPGTRLTVT.